The entry below gives a single T cell receptor beta chain sequence along with its context. Its antigen is unknown. The input lacks base qualities; no much larger clone sits a single base away. CDR1 and CDR2, per the germline V gene, are LGHNA and YSLEER. The CDR3 numbers 15 residues from cysteine through phenylalanine. CDR3 DNA is the only sequence kept; it has 45 bases, read in frame from the first base. Trimming accounts for 1 base at V and 4 bases at J, while the number of junction bases matched to no gene is 6. TCRbeta CDR3 regions were amplified from genomic DNA using the immunoSEQ Assay, a bias-controlled multiplex PCR. The original pipeline was this. Nucleated cell counts per sample were estimated from amplification of reference gene primers within the assay. Sequence reads were collapsed and filtered to measure the absolute abundance of every unique TCRbeta CDR3 rearrangement. Productive Simpson clonality was computed per sample as the square root of Simpson's diversity index over productive rearrangements. The table comes from immuneACCESS by way of TCRdb, which keeps in-frame sequences with V and J called. Part of the clones is missing from these tables; in studies checked, under half for an unresolved V gene and the rest for unknown reasons. From that table come the V and J calls and clone size; the DNA was used to work out D and trimming. Here the sample has over 45,000 clones; about four fifths occur a single time. The ten top clones hold around a sixth of the sample.

This specimen comes from a study of blood T cell repertoires in COVID-19 (dated by TCRdb to about 2020). In the study overall: Samples from collaborators originated in the United States, Italy and Spain and spanned both the acute and convalescent phases of COVID-19. The prospective study material was composed of cDNA or gDNA derived from T cells, B-cell-depleted T cells, or PBMCs. The dataset comprised deeply sampled blood TCRbeta repertoires from subjects exposed to, actively infected with, or recovered from COVID-19. A freely available public database, intended as a resource for researchers studying the immune response to SARS-CoV-2, is where the repertoires were released. Samples were obtained from the ongoing ImmuneRACE study (first 160 participants) and from over 1,000 subjects provided by 6 global collaborators. A de-identified subject ID, COVID-19 status, age in years and sex were almost always included in the sample metadata. Where available, HLA class I and class II types were obtained from metadata supplied by the sample provider rather than from assay-based typing. Overall study results and their limits: How much clinical and demographic metadata was included differed by source and by participant, and the metadata was provided uncurated.

The collaborating institutions used their own protocols to collect whole blood in K2EDTA tubes. Collaborator samples were shipped for TCRbeta analysis as frozen whole blood, isolated PBMCs, or DNA extracted from either sample type. The sequencing sample was made of peripheral blood. The clonotype comes from a man aged 70-80 years with active COVID-19. This chain is built from TRBV4-3 and TRBJ1-2; TRBD1 agrees with 7 junctional bases. In nucleotides, the sequence is TGCGCCAGCAGCCAAGCAATAGGGGGCGGCTATGGCTACACCTTC. The translation is CASSQAIGGGYGYTF.